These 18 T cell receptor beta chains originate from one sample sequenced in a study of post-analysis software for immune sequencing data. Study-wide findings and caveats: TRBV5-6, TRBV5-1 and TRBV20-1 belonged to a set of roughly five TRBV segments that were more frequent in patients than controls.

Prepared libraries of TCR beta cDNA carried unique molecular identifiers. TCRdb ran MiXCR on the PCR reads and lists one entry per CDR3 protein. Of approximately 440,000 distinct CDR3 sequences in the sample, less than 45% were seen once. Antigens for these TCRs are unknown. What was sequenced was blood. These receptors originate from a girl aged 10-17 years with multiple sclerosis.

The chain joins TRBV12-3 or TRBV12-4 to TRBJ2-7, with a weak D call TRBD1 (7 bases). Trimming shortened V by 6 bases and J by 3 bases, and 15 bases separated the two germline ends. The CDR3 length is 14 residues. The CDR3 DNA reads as TGTGCCAGCAGCCAGGGGGGCCCCCTCTACGAGCAGTACTTC. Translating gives CASSQGGPLYEQYF.

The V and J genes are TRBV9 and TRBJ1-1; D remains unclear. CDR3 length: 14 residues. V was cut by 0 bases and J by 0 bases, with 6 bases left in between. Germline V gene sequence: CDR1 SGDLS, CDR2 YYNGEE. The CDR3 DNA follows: TGTGCCAGCAGCGTAGGAAGGATGAACACTGAAGCTTTCTTT. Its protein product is CASSVGRMNTEAFF.

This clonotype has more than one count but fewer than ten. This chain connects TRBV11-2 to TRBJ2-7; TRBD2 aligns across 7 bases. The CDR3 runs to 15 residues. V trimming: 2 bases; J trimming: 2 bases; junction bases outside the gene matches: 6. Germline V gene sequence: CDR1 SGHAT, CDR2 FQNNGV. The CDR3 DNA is TGTGCCAGCAGCTTAATCGGGGGGTCAACCTACGAGCAGTACTTC. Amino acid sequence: CASSLIGGSTYEQYF.

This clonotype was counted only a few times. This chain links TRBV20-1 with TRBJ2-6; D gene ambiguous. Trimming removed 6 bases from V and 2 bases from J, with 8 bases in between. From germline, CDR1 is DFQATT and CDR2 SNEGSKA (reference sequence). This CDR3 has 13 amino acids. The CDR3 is CSAIRTGANVLTF. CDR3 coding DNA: TGCAGTGCCATCAGGACTGGGGCCAACGTCCTGACTTTC.

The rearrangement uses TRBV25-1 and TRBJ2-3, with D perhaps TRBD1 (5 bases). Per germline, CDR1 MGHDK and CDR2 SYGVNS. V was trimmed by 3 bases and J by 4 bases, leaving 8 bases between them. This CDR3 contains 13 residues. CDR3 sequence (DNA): TGTGCCAGCAGTGATCCAGGGCCAGATACGCAGTATTTT. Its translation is CASSDPGPDTQYF.

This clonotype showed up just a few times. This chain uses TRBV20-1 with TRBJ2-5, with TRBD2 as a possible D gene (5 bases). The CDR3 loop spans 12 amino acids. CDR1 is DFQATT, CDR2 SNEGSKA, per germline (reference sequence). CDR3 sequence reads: CSFNGESETQYF. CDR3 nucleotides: TGCAGCTTCAATGGGGAGTCGGAGACCCAGTACTTC.

The CDR3 DNA reads as TGTGCCAGCAGTGCCCCGGGGGTCCCGTCCCACGAGCAGTACTTC. Encoded protein: CASSAPGVPSHEQYF. The chain combines TRBV6-4 with TRBJ2-7; weak D call: TRBD2 (6 bases). The CDR3 consists of 15 residues. CDR1 MRHNA and CDR2 SNTAGT come from the germline V gene. V dropped 4 bases and J dropped 5 bases, with 18 bases sitting between them.

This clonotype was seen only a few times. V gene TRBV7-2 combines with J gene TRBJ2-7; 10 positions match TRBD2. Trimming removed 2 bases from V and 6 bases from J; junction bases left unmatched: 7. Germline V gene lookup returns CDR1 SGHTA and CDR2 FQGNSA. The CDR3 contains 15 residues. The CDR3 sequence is CASSLLIAGGLEQYF. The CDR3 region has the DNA TGTGCCAGCAGCTTACTGATAGCGGGAGGCCTCGAGCAGTACTTC.

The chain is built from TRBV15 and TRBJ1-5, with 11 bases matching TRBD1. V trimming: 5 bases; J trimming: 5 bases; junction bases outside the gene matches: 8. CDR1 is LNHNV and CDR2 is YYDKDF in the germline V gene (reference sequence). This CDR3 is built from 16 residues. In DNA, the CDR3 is TGTGCCACCAGCGGCAGCCGGACAGGGGGCTATCAGCCCCAGCATTTT. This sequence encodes CATSGSRTGGYQPQHF.

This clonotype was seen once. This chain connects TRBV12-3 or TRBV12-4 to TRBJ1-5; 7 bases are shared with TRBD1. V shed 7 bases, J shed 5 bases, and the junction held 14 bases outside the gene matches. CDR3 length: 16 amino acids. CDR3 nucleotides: TGTGCCAGCACCCCCGGGGCAGGGGGTATTGATCAGCCCCAGCATTTT. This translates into CASTPGAGGIDQPQHF.

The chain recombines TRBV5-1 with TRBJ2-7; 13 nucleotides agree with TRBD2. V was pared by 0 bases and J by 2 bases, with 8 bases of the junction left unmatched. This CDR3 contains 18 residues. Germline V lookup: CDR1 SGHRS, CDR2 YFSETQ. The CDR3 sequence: CASSLANPGLAGTYEQYF. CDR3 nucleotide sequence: TGCGCCAGCAGCTTGGCCAATCCGGGACTAGCGGGAACCTACGAGCAGTACTTC.

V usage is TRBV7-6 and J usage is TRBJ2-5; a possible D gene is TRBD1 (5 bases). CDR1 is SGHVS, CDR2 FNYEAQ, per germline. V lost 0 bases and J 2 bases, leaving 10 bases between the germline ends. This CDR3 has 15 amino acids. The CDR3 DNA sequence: TGTGCCAGCAGCTTAGCAGTCAGGGAACAAGAGACCCAGTACTTC. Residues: CASSLAVREQETQYF.

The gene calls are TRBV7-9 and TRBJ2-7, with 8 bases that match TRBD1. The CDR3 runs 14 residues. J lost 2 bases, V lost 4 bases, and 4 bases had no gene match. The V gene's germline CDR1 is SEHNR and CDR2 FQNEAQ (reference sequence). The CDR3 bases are TGTGCCAGCAGCTCCTTGGACAGGGCCTACGAGCAGTACTTC. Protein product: CASSSLDRAYEQYF.

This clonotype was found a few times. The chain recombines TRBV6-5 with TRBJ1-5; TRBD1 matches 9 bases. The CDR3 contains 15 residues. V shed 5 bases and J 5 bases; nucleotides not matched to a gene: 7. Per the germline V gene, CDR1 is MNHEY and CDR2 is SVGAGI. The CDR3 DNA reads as TGTGCCAGCAGTGCAGGGACAGGGAGTTATCAGCCCCAGCATTTT. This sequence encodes CASSAGTGSYQPQHF.

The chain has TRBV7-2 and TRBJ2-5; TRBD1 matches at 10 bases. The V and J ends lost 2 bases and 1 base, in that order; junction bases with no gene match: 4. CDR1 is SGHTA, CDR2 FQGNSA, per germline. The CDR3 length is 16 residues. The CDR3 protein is CASSLPGQGIQETQYF. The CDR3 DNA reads TGTGCCAGCAGCTTACCGGGACAGGGGATCCAAGAGACCCAGTACTTC. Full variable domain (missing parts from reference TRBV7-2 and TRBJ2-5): GAGVSQSPSNKVTEKGKDVELRCDPISGHTALYWYRQSLGQGLEFLIYFQGNSAPDKSGLPSDRFSAERTGGSVSTLTIQRTQQEDSAVYLCASSLPGQGIQETQYFGPGTRLLVL.

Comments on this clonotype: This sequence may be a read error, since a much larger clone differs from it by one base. The CDR3 DNA follows: TGCGCCAGCAGCCAAGGACTAGCGGGAGGACCCTACGAGCAGTACTTC. This encodes CASSQGLAGGPYEQYF. This chain connects TRBV4-1 to TRBJ2-7, with 13 positions matching TRBD2. The CDR3 totals 16 residues. CDR1 is MGHRA and CDR2 is YSYEKL in the germline V gene. Losses at the gene ends were 1 base for V and 2 bases for J; bases not matched to a gene: 2.

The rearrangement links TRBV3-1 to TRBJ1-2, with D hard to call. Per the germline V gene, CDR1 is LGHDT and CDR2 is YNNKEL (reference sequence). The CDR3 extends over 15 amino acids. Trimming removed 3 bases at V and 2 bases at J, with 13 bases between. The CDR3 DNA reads TGTGCCAGCAGCCAGGGTGGAGCGGCGAACTATGGCTACACCTTC. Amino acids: CASSQGGAANYGYTF.

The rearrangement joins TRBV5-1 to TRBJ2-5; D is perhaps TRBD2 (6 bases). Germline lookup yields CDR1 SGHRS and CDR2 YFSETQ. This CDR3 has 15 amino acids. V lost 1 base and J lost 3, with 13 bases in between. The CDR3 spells CASSLTGTPKETQYF. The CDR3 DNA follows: TGCGCCAGCAGCTTGACCGGGACTCCAAAAGAGACCCAGTACTTC.